One sample yielded the 12 T cell receptor beta chains listed below, sequenced in a study of shared clonotypes between healthy human individuals. Terminally differentiated effector memory CD45RA+ cells were excluded from the naive CD8 cells, which were CD45RO-negative and positively selected for CCR7. Libraries were prepared by immunoSEQ multiplex PCR; TCRdb keeps only in-frame clonotypes and omits some of them. The sample includes around 1.9 million clones, more than 85% of them seen just once. Sequencing was performed on naive CD8+ T cells from PBMCs. These receptors came from a man between 18 and 35 years old in good health. Some clones in this sample may be carry-over from other donors' samples.

Only a few counts were recorded for this clone. Other DNA sequences of this sample code for an identical CDR3. This CDR3 reads CASSFSNTEAFF. In nucleotides, the CDR3 is TGTGCCAGCAGCTTCTCCAACACTGAAGCTTTCTTT. V usage is TRBV7-9 and J usage is TRBJ1-1; D gene ambiguous. The V end was cut by 3 bases, the J end by 2 bases, with 4 bases between. Germline V CDR1 and CDR2: SEHNR, FQNEAQ (reference sequence). The CDR3 sequence is 12 residues long.

The chain recombines TRBV7-6 with TRBJ2-1; 7 bases are shared with TRBD2. With 7 bases clipped from V and 7 bases from J, the junction kept 13 bases outside the gene matches. CDR1 is SGHVS and CDR2 is FNYEAQ in the germline V gene. The CDR3 consists of 15 residues. CDR3 sequence: CASTLVAGARNEQFF. The CDR3 DNA follows: TGTGCCAGCACCTTGGTGGCGGGAGCAAGGAATGAGCAGTTCTTC. The full variable domain, in which reference TRBV7-6 and TRBJ2-1 provide the parts outside the CDR3, is GAGVSQSPRYKVTKRGQDVALRCDPISGHVSLYWYRQALGQGPEFLTYFNYEAQQDKSGLPNDRFSAERPEGSISTLTIQRTEQRDSAMYRCASTLVAGARNEQFFGPGTRLTVL.

The chain carries TRBV7-8 and TRBJ2-5; a weak D match, TRBD1 (5 bases). This CDR3 comprises 12 residues. V was clipped by 7 bases and J by 6 bases, with 12 bases between them. Looked up from germline, CDR1 is SGHVS and CDR2 is FQNEAQ. Here the CDR3 reads CASMQGWQTQYF. The CDR3 DNA follows: TGTGCCAGCATGCAGGGTTGGCAGACCCAGTACTTC.

This clone was observed a few times. CDR3 sequence: CASSLRTSGSEQYF. The CDR3 bases are TGTGCCAGCAGCCTTAGGACTAGCGGGAGCGAGCAGTACTTC. This rearrangement joins TRBV7-6 to TRBJ2-7; TRBD2 matches 13 bases. V was pared by 5 bases and J by 6 bases, with 4 bases of the junction left unmatched. Germline V lookup: CDR1 SGHVS, CDR2 FNYEAQ. This CDR3 comprises 14 residues.

The V call is TRBV2, the J call TRBJ1-1; tentatively, D is TRBD1 (5 bases). The CDR3 loop spans 14 amino acids. Germline lookup yields CDR1 SNHLY and CDR2 FYNNEI. Trimming stripped 6 bases from V and 1 base from J, with 12 bases between. CDR3 in amino acids: CASRKGGENTEAFF. The CDR3 nucleotides are TGTGCCAGCAGGAAGGGAGGGGAGAACACTGAAGCTTTCTTT. The full variable domain, with the rest looked up from reference TRBV2 and TRBJ1-1, is EPEVTQTPSHQVTQMGQEVILRCVPISNHLYFYWYRQILGQKVEFLVSFYNNEISEKSEIFDDQFSVERPDGSNFTLKIRSTKLEDSAMYFCASRKGGENTEAFFGQGTRLTVV.

V is TRBV27 and J is TRBJ2-1, with 7 bases lining up with TRBD2. V lost 3 bases to trimming and J lost 0 bases; unmatched junction nucleotides: 8. Germline lookup yields CDR1 MNHEY and CDR2 SMNVEV (reference sequence). The CDR3 runs to 17 residues. The CDR3 DNA reads as TGTGCCAGCAGTTTGGCCGGGGAGGGGAGCTCCTACAATGAGCAGTTCTTC. Translation: CASSLAGEGSSYNEQFF.

This rearrangement joins TRBV13 to TRBJ2-7, with 10 bases fitting TRBD1. The CDR3 is made up of 14 amino acids. From germline, CDR1 is PRHDT and CDR2 FYEKMQ (reference sequence). V shed 4 bases, J shed 5 bases, and the junction held 5 bases outside the gene matches. The CDR3 nucleotides read TGTGCCAGCAGCTCATCGGACAGGGGGGACGAGCAGTACTTC. Protein: CASSSSDRGDEQYF. Supplemented by reference TRBV13 and TRBJ2-7, the full variable domain reads AAGVIQSPRHLIKEKRETATLKCYPIPRHDTVYWYQQGPGQDPQFLISFYEKMQSDKGSIPDRFSAQQFSDYHSELNMSSLELGDSALYFCASSSSDRGDEQYFGPGTRLTVT.

The chain carries TRBV27 and TRBJ2-2, with 7 bases matching TRBD2. The CDR3 is 12 residues long. The trim removed 4 bases at V and 11 bases at J, leaving 4 bases unmatched. Germline V CDR1 and CDR2: MNHEY, SMNVEV (reference sequence). CDR3 sequence: CASSSGGLELFF. For the CDR3, the DNA is TGTGCCAGCAGTTCGGGAGGATTAGAGCTGTTTTTT.

This clone was seen only once. This sample includes further DNA sequences coding for the same CDR3. The chain recombines TRBV29-1 with TRBJ2-1, with D unclear. The germline V gene has CDR1 SQVTM and CDR2 ANQGSEA. V was cut by 3 bases and J by 0 bases, with 6 bases left in between. This CDR3 has 13 residues. CDR3 amino acids: CSVDGSSYNEQFF. The CDR3 DNA follows: TGCAGCGTTGATGGAAGCTCCTACAATGAGCAGTTCTTC.

The gene calls are TRBV4-3 and TRBJ2-5; D uncertain. Trimming stripped 4 bases from V and 5 bases from J, with 20 bases between. This CDR3 has 16 amino acids. CDR1 is LGHNA, CDR2 YSLEER, per germline. CDR3 DNA sequence: TGCGCCAGCAGCCCCTCCTTCGCAGCCAACCGGGAGACCCAGTACTTC. Amino acid sequence: CASSPSFAANRETQYF.

For the CDR3, the DNA is TGTGCCAGCAGCTCCCTAGGGGATACGCAGTATTTT. It translates to CASSSLGDTQYF. The rearrangement uses TRBV11-2 and TRBJ2-3, with D unclear. Looked up from germline, CDR1 is SGHAT and CDR2 is FQNNGV. The CDR3 is made up of 12 amino acids. V was clipped by 4 bases and J by 6 bases, with 8 bases between them.

The chain couples TRBV4-1 to TRBJ2-5; no definite D call. This CDR3 is built from 14 residues. Trimming shortened V by 1 base and J by 5 bases, and 11 bases separated the two germline ends. Germline V lookup: CDR1 MGHRA, CDR2 YSYEKL. CDR3 DNA: TGCGCCAGCAGCCAAGTCATGCCTGGGGAGACCCAGTACTTC. It translates to CASSQVMPGETQYF.